This T cell receptor (beta chain) was recovered during a study of monozygotic twins with inflammatory bowel disease. Whole-study results and caveats: Perhaps reflecting limited power, concordant and discordant twins did not differ in repertoire similarity.

The authors isolated total RNA from whole blood without sorting T cells. CDR3 length: 16 residues. Germline assignment: CDR1 DFQATT and CDR2 SNEGSKA (reference sequence). Turning to this clonotype: No antigen is known for it.

Researchers used around 3,400 ng of total RNA for each TCR library. Template switching incorporated UMIs with a 6-nucleotide sample barcode. TCRdb re-called the 5' RACE reads, yielding one record per CDR3 amino acid sequence without DNA. This sample carries 310,000 or so distinct CDR3 sequences, with around 2% going to the ten biggest clones. This receptor was obtained from a human donor with ulcerative colitis or Crohn's disease, or a healthy co-twin of an affected twin (not recorded which). The chain has TRBV20-1 and TRBJ2-1. Sequences were obtained from blood. The CDR3 spells CSASLVDLSSYNEQFF.